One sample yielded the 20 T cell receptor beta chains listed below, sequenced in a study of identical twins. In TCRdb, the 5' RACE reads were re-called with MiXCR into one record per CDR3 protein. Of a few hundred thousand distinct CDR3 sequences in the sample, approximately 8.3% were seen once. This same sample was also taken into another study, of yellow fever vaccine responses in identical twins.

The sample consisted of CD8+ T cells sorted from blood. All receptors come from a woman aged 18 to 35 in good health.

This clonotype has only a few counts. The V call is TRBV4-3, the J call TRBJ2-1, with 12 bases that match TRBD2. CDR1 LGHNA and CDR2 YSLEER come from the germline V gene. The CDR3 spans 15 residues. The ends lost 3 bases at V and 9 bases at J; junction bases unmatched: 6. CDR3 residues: CASSHGRLAGVEQFF. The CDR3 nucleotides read TGCGCCAGCAGCCATGGTAGACTAGCGGGAGTTGAGCAGTTCTTC.

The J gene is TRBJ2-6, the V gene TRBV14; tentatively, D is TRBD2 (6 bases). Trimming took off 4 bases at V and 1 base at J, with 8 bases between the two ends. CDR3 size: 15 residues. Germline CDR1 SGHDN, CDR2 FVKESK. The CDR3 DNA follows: TGTGCCAGCAGCCGGAGGGGATCTGGGGCCAACGTCCTGACTTTC. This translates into CASSRRGSGANVLTF.

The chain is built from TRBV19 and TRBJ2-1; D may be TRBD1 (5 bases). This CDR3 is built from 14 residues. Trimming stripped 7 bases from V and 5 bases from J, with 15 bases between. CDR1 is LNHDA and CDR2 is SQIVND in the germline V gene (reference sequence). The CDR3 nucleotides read TGTGCCAGTACGAAAACAGGTTTCCACAATGAGCAGTTCTTC. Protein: CASTKTGFHNEQFF.

The CDR3 DNA reads TGCTTCTGGGACCAGGGTCCGGGGGGCGAGCAGTACTTC. This gives the protein CFWDQGPGGEQYF. This sequence joins TRBV20-1 and TRBJ2-7; 7 bases agree with TRBD2. The germline V gene encodes CDR1 DFQATT and CDR2 SNEGSKA (reference sequence). The CDR3 extends over 13 amino acids.

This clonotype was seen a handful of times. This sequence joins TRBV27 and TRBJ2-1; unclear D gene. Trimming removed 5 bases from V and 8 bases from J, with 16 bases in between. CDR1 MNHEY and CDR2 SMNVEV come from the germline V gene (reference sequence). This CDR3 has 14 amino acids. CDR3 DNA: TGTGCCAGCAGTCCCACCCCCCTTTGGGATGAGCAGTTCTTC. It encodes CASSPTPLWDEQFF.

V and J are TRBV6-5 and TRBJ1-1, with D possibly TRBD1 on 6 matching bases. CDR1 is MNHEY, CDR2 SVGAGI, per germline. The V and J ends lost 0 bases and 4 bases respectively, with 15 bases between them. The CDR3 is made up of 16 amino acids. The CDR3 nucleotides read TGTGCCAGCAGTTACTCGTCGCCAGGGGTAAGCACTGAAGCTTTCTTT. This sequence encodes CASSYSSPGVSTEAFF.

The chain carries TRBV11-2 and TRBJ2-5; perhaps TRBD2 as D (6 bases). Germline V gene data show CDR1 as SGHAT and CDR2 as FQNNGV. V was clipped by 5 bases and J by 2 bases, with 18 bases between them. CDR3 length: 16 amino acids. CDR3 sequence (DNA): TGTGCCAGCAGCGTTTCCGGGAGCATCGGGCAAGAGACCCAGTACTTC. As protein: CASSVSGSIGQETQYF.

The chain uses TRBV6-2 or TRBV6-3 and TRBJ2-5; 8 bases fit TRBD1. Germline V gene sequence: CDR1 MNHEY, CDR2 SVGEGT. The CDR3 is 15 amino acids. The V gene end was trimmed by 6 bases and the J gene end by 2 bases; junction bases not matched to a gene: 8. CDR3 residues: CASRKTWTGQETQYF. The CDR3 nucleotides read TGTGCCAGCAGGAAGACTTGGACAGGGCAAGAGACCCAGTACTTC.

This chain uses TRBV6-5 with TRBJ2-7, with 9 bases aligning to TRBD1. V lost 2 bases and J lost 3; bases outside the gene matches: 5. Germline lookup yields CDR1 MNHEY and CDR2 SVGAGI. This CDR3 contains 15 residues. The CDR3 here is CASSYTGQGYYEQYF. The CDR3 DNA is TGTGCCAGCAGTTACACGGGACAGGGATACTACGAGCAGTACTTC.

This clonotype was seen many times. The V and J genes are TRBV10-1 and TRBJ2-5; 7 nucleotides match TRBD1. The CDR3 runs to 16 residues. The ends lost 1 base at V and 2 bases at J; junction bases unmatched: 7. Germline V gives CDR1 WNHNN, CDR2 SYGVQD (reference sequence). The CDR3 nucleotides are TGCGCCAGCAGTGAGTATACCGGGACAGCTCAAGAGACCCAGTACTTC. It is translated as CASSEYTGTAQETQYF.

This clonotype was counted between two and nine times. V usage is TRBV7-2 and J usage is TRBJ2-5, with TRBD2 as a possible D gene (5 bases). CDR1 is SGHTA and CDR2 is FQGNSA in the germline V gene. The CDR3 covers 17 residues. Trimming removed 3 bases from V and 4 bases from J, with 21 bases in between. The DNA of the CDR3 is TGTGCCAGCAGCTTTTATTTTGTGTGGGAGTCGGTAGAGACCCAGTACTTC. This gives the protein CASSFYFVWESVETQYF.

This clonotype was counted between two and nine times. CDR3 sequence: CASRSQGGGELFF. The DNA of the CDR3 is TGTGCCAGCAGATCACAGGGGGGCGGGGAGCTGTTTTTT. The genes are TRBV7-3 and TRBJ2-2; 8 bases align to TRBD1. The CDR3 covers 13 residues. The germline V gene encodes CDR1 SGHTA and CDR2 FQGTGA. J lost 7 bases, V lost 6 bases, and 4 bases had no gene match.

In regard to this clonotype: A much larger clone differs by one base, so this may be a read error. CDR3 region: CASSETDYNERFF. The CDR3 DNA sequence: TGCGCCAGCAGCGAGACAGACTACAATGAGCGGTTCTTC. The V gene is TRBV5-1, the J gene TRBJ2-1; either TRBD1 or TRBD2 may supply D (5 bases each). Germline V gene lookup returns CDR1 SGHRS and CDR2 YFSETQ. CDR3 length equals 13 residues.

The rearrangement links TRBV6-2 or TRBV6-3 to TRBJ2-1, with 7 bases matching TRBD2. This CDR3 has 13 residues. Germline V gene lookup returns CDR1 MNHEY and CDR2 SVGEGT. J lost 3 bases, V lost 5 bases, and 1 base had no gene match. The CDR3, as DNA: TGTGCCAGCAGTGGGGACTACTACAATGAGCAGTTCTTC. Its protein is CASSGDYYNEQFF.

The CDR3 bases are TGCGCCAGCACCACCGGGACTAGCTCCCCAAGGTTCGAGCAGTACTTC. This translates into CASTTGTSSPRFEQYF. The rearrangement links TRBV10-2 to TRBJ2-7; 9 bases match TRBD2. The CDR3 loop spans 16 amino acids. Losses at the gene ends were 7 bases for V and 6 bases for J; bases not matched to a gene: 16. From germline, CDR1 is WSHSY and CDR2 SAAADI.

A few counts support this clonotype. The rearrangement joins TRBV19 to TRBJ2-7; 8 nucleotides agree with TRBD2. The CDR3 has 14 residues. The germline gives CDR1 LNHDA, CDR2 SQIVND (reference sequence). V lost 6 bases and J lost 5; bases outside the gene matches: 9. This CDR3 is CASSPRGGWNEQYF. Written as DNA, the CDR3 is TGTGCCAGTAGCCCCCGGGGGGGCTGGAACGAGCAGTACTTC.

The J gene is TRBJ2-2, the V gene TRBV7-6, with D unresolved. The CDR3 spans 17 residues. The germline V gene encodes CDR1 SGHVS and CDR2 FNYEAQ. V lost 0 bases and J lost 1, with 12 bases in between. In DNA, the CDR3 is TGTGCCAGCAGCTTAGCGCATCTTGGCAGGAACACCGGGGAGCTGTTTTTT. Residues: CASSLAHLGRNTGELFF. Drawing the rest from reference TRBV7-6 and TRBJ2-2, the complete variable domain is GAGVSQSPRYKVTKRGQDVALRCDPISGHVSLYWYRQALGQGPEFLTYFNYEAQQDKSGLPNDRFSAERPEGSISTLTIQRTEQRDSAMYRCASSLAHLGRNTGELFFGEGSRLTVL.

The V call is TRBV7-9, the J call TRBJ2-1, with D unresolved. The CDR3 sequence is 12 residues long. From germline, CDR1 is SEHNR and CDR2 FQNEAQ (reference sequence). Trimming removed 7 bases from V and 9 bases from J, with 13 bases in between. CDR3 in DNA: TGTGCCAGCACCCCTGGGGTTGCTGAGCAGTTCTTC. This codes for CASTPGVAEQFF.

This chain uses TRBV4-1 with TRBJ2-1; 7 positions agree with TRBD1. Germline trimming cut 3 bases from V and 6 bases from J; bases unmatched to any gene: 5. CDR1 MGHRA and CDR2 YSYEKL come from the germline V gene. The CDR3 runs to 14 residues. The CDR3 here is CASSQAPGGNEQFF. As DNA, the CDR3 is TGCGCCAGCAGCCAGGCCCCAGGGGGCAATGAGCAGTTCTTC.

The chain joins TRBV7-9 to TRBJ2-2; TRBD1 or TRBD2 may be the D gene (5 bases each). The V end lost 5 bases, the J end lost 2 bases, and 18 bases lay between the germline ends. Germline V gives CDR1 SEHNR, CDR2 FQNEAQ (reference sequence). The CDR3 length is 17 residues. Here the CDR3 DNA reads TGTGCCAGCAGCCCACGGGACGGAAACGGAAACACCGGGGAGCTGTTTTTT. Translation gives CASSPRDGNGNTGELFF.